This T cell receptor beta chain was captured by sequencing in a study of T-cell memory formation after mild COVID-19. Each CDR3 protein is one row after TCRdb ran MiXCR on the 5' RACE reads. The data contain around 430,000 distinct CDR3 sequences, about 17% of them singletons. The CDR3 extends over 9 amino acids. V gave up 4 bases and J gave up 15 bases, with 7 bases separating them. Germline CDR1 is SEHNR and CDR2 is FQNEAQ (reference sequence). The receptor was derived from a man younger than 35 who had mild COVID-19 (a few samples of this study predate the infection). Cell type and time point are not known. The rearrangement joins TRBV7-9 to TRBJ2-1; D is undetermined. Sequences were obtained from PBMCs or a T cell subset sorted from them (not recorded which). In nucleotides, the CDR3 is TGTGCCAGCAGCTCGCCCTGGTTCTTC. It translates to CASSSPWFF.